This TCR beta chain derives from a study of blood T cells in healthy people across ages. Study information: In model experiments, template switching was able to capture about one barcoded beta molecule for every two T cells that were present.

This clonotype was found a few times. The target antigen is unknown. Primed by a sample-barcoded 5' primer and a J-beta primer mix, a second PCR proceeded for about 6 to 12 cycles. MiXCR was run by TCRdb on the 5' RACE reads, yielding one entry per CDR3 protein. This table has some 710,000 distinct CDR3 sequences, about 24% appearing once. This CDR3 contains 14 residues. V dropped 3 bases and J dropped 4 bases, with 13 bases sitting between them. In germline, CDR1 is DFQATT, CDR2 SNEGSKA (reference sequence). Study conclusions and caveats: Across samples, TCR beta diversity tracked strongly with naive T cell percentage.

The source of this sequence is a man between 70 and 80 years old in good health. The rearrangement joins TRBV20-1 to TRBJ2-1, with D unclear. The sequenced sample consisted of blood. For the CDR3, the DNA is TGCAGTGCTAGCGGCGCGGCGCCTTACAATGAGCAGTTCTTC. Translated, it gives CSASGAAPYNEQFF.